Listed here are 26 T cell receptor beta chains from one sample, sequenced in a study of beta chain features in type 1 diabetes. Study-wide points: All four CD4+ subsets from Type 1 diabetes patients carried moderately but significantly shorter TCRB CDR3s.

Isolated RNA was reverse transcribed in full, so expressed TCRB transcripts were sequenced. Sequenced by immunoSEQ multiplex PCR; TCRdb stores in-frame clones only, minus some. The sample holds about 160,000 clones; roughly 8% are singletons and the top ten take approximately 0.54%. Their antigens remain unidentified. Material: central memory CD4+ T cells from blood. Source of these receptors: a woman in her late teens or twenties with type 1 diabetes.

This clone was found a few times. The rearrangement links TRBV10-3 to TRBJ1-1, with a possible D match to TRBD1 (6 bases). The V gene lost 6 bases and the J gene lost 3 bases, with 11 bases spanning the gap. Germline lookup yields CDR1 ENHRY and CDR2 SYGVKD. The CDR3 contains 13 residues. The CDR3 region has the DNA TGTGCCATCAGCCTGGACAGTCACACTGAAGCTTTCTTT. This sequence encodes CAISLDSHTEAFF.

This clone has only a few counts. The chain uses TRBV14 and TRBJ1-1; D may be TRBD1 (5 bases). V dropped 5 bases and J dropped 1 base, with 8 bases sitting between them. Per the germline V gene, CDR1 is SGHDN and CDR2 is FVKESK. The CDR3 consists of 13 residues. The CDR3 DNA is TGTGCCAGCAGCGTGGACACGAACACTGAAGCTTTCTTT. This codes for CASSVDTNTEAFF.

This chain joins TRBV4-3 and TRBJ1-1, with TRBD1 matching 7 bases. V was pared by 0 bases and J by 11 bases, with 6 bases of the junction left unmatched. Germline V gives CDR1 LGHNA, CDR2 YSLEER. This CDR3 comprises 13 residues. The CDR3 DNA follows: TGCGCCAGCAGCCAAGATTTCAGGGGGGCGGCTTTCTTT. It yields the protein CASSQDFRGAAFF.

As regards this clone: Other DNA sequences from this sample encode an identical CDR3 as well. The chain combines TRBV27 with TRBJ1-1; D is perhaps TRBD1 (6 bases). Looked up from germline, CDR1 is MNHEY and CDR2 is SMNVEV (reference sequence). Deletions cut 5 bases from V and 1 base from J, with 8 bases between. CDR3 size: 13 residues. In DNA, the CDR3 is TGTGCCAGCAGTACACAGGGGAACACTGAAGCTTTCTTT. This translates into CASSTQGNTEAFF.

This chain connects TRBV18 to TRBJ1-1; weak D call: TRBD1 (6 bases). CDR3 length: 14 amino acids. V was cut by 5 bases and J by 4 bases, with 14 bases left in between. Germline lookup yields CDR1 KGHSH and CDR2 LQKENI. This chain's CDR3 is CASSAGARGTEAFF. CDR3 coding DNA: TGTGCCAGCTCAGCAGGGGCACGGGGCACTGAAGCTTTCTTT. Looking up the rest from reference TRBV18 and TRBJ1-1 gives the full variable domain: NAGVMQNPRHLVRRRGQEARLRCSPMKGHSHVYWYRQLPEEGLKFMVYLQKENIIDESGMPKERFSAEFPKEGPSILRIQQVVRGDSAAYFCASSAGARGTEAFFGQGTRLTVV.

J is TRBJ2-7 and V is TRBV28; 11 bases are a match to TRBD2. Germline V CDR1 and CDR2: MDHEN, SYDVKM. Trimming cost V 5 bases and J 4 bases; bases outside gene matches: 1. The CDR3 has 13 amino acids. In DNA, the CDR3 is TGTGCCAGCAGTGGGACTAGCGGATACGAGCAGTACTTC. This encodes CASSGTSGYEQYF.

V gene TRBV7-7 combines with J gene TRBJ2-7; the D is unclear. This CDR3 has 16 amino acids. Trimming shortened V by 6 bases and J by 2 bases, and 20 bases separated the two germline ends. The germline V gene has CDR1 SSHAT and CDR2 FNYEAQ (reference sequence). The CDR3 region is CASRSPCRMATYEQYF. CDR3 DNA sequence: TGTGCCAGCAGATCCCCCTGCAGGATGGCTACCTACGAGCAGTACTTC.

The CDR3 reads CASIPQGRLYEQYF. The CDR3 DNA sequence: TGTGCCAGCATCCCCCAGGGTAGGCTCTACGAGCAGTACTTC. The chain links TRBV5-6 to TRBJ2-7; D perhaps matches TRBD1 (5 bases). V was clipped by 6 bases and J by 3 bases, with 16 bases between them. CDR1 and CDR2 (germline): SGHDT, YYEEEE. The CDR3 has 14 amino acids.

This clone was counted only a few times. This chain joins TRBV10-3 and TRBJ2-7; 9 nucleotides align to TRBD1. The CDR3 totals 13 residues. Trimming removed 8 bases from V and 3 bases from J; junction bases left unmatched: 5. Germline V gene data show CDR1 as ENHRY and CDR2 as SYGVKD. CDR3 DNA sequence: TGTGCCATCCGCGAGGACAGGGGCTACGAGCAGTACTTC. Translated, it gives CAIREDRGYEQYF.

In nucleotides, the CDR3 is TGTGCCAGCAGCTTAGAACCACAGGGGATCTATGGCTACACCTTC. It encodes CASSLEPQGIYGYTF. The chain employs TRBV11-2 and TRBJ1-2; 7 nucleotides match TRBD1. CDR1 and CDR2 from the germline V gene are SGHAT and FQNNGV. CDR3 size: 15 residues. V was pared by 0 bases and J by 4 bases, with 5 bases of the junction left unmatched.

This chain links TRBV5-1 with TRBJ2-7; 8 positions match TRBD2. CDR1 is SGHRS, CDR2 YFSETQ, per germline. V shed 1 base, J shed 3 bases, and the junction held 3 bases outside the gene matches. The CDR3 runs 14 residues. CDR3 nucleotides: TGCGCCAGCAGCTTGAAGGCGGGGGGCTACGAGCAGTACTTC. This sequence encodes CASSLKAGGYEQYF.

This clone was recorded a few times. The chain has TRBV12-5 and TRBJ2-1; perhaps TRBD1 as D (5 bases). CDR3 length: 13 amino acids. V was pared by 1 base and J by 10 bases, with 11 bases between. CDR1 and CDR2 from the germline V gene are LGHNT and FRNRAP. As DNA, the CDR3 is TGTGCTAGTGGTTTGGACCAAGGGGTAGAGCAGTTCTTC. Its translation is CASGLDQGVEQFF.

This clone has more than one count but fewer than ten. The CDR3 loop is CSAVAAYEQYF. In DNA form, the CDR3 reads TGCAGTGCTGTAGCGGCCTACGAGCAGTACTTC. This chain connects TRBV20-1 to TRBJ2-7, with D perhaps matching TRBD2 (6 bases). The CDR3 is 11 residues long. Per the germline V gene, CDR1 is DFQATT and CDR2 is SNEGSKA (reference sequence). Deletions cut 5 bases from V and 2 bases from J, with 7 bases between.

In this sample, this clone turned up a few times. The chain joins TRBV19 to TRBJ2-1, with 11 bases that match TRBD2. The CDR3 runs 13 residues. Germline trimming cut 8 bases from V and 11 bases from J; bases unmatched to any gene: 8. Germline V CDR1 and CDR2: LNHDA, SQIVND (reference sequence). CDR3 amino acids: CASRLAGLNKQFF. CDR3 nucleotides: TGTGCCAGTCGACTAGCGGGGCTTAATAAGCAGTTCTTC.

The chain has TRBV7-2 and TRBJ2-7; D might be TRBD2 (5 bases). Trimming took 5 bases from V and 2 from J, leaving 13 bases between them. Germline-derived CDR1 and CDR2 are SGHTA and FQGNSA. The CDR3 spans 14 residues. The DNA for the CDR3 is TGTGCCAGCAGCCATCCAGCGGACCCCTACGAGCAGTACTTC. This gives the protein CASSHPADPYEQYF.

This clone was counted a few times. The chain combines TRBV19 with TRBJ2-6; D ambiguous. V was pared by 10 bases and J by 1 base, with 8 bases between. The CDR3 has 13 amino acids. Germline CDR1 is LNHDA and CDR2 is SQIVND (reference sequence). The CDR3 is CATHYSGANVLTF. CDR3 DNA sequence: TGTGCCACTCACTATTCTGGGGCCAACGTCCTGACTTTC.

The table lists this clone with a few counts. The V call is TRBV5-1, the J call TRBJ2-3; TRBD2 aligns across 12 bases. Germline CDR1 SGHRS, CDR2 YFSETQ. V lost 2 bases to trimming and J lost 5 bases; unmatched junction nucleotides: 9. The length of the CDR3 is 17 residues. CDR3 amino acids: CASSFATSGSGVDTQYF. CDR3 nucleotides: TGCGCCAGCAGCTTCGCGACTAGCGGGAGTGGCGTAGATACGCAGTATTTT.

This clone has more than one count but fewer than ten. The chain has TRBV27 and TRBJ2-5, with 11 bases matching TRBD1. CDR1 and CDR2 (germline): MNHEY, SMNVEV (reference sequence). This CDR3 comprises 16 residues. The trim removed 5 bases at V and 5 bases at J, leaving 10 bases unmatched. CDR3 nucleotides: TGTGCCAGCAGTACACCTCGGGACAGGGGGGGGGAGACCCAGTACTTC. Translated, it gives CASSTPRDRGGETQYF.

The chain is built from TRBV5-1 and TRBJ2-3; 14 positions match TRBD2. The germline gives CDR1 SGHRS, CDR2 YFSETQ. The CDR3 length is 16 residues. V was pared by 3 bases and J by 5 bases, with 5 bases of the junction left unmatched. The CDR3 sequence is CASSSGTSGSEDTQYF. CDR3 coding DNA: TGCGCCAGCAGCTCCGGGACTAGCGGGAGCGAAGATACGCAGTATTTT.

The J gene is TRBJ2-1, the V gene TRBV7-9; D may be TRBD2 (6 bases). Germline lookup yields CDR1 SEHNR and CDR2 FQNEAQ (reference sequence). This CDR3 spans 13 amino acids. V lost 11 bases and J lost 9, with 20 bases in between. The CDR3 DNA reads TGTGCCGGGGGGTCTGGCCCGTTTTCTGAGCAGTTCTTC. It yields the protein CAGGSGPFSEQFF.

The sample holds a few counts of this clone. The chain carries TRBV29-1 and TRBJ1-2, with 9 nucleotides matching TRBD1. Germline CDR1 SQVTM, CDR2 ANQGSEA. This CDR3 has 10 amino acids. V lost 7 bases and J lost 14; bases outside the gene matches: 8. The CDR3 DNA reads as TGCAGCGCCCGCTGGGACAGGGTAACCTTC. This translates into CSARWDRVTF. The full variable domain, in which reference TRBV29-1 and TRBJ1-2 provide the parts outside the CDR3, is SAVISQKPSRDICQRGTSLTIQCQVDSQVTMMFWYRQQPGQSLTLIATANQGSEATYESGFVIDKFPISRPNLTFSTLTVSNMSPEDSSIYLCSARWDRVTFGSGTRLTVV.

This chain connects TRBV29-1 to TRBJ2-4; the D is unclear. This CDR3 region has 11 residues. Trimming removed 5 bases from V and 6 bases from J, with 8 bases in between. Germline CDR1 and CDR2: SQVTM and ANQGSEA. CDR3 nucleotides: TGCAGCGTTCTAGGTGGAAACATTCAGTACTTC. Amino acids: CSVLGGNIQYF.

For this clone: Other DNA sequences within the sample encode an identical CDR3. V gene TRBV5-1 combines with J gene TRBJ1-1, with D possibly being TRBD1 (5 bases). Between the trimmed V and J ends, which lost 0 bases and 1 base, there was a span of 7 bases. Germline loops: CDR1 SGHRS, CDR2 YFSETQ. The CDR3 runs to 14 residues. CDR3 loop: CASSLATANTEAFF. The CDR3 DNA reads as TGCGCCAGCAGCTTGGCGACAGCGAACACTGAAGCTTTCTTT.

The chain combines TRBV9 with TRBJ2-5; TRBD2 is a possible D gene (6 bases). The CDR3 has 15 residues. V was pared by 3 bases and J by 5 bases, with 17 bases between. Germline V CDR1 and CDR2: SGDLS, YYNGEE. The CDR3 reads CASSAQGAGPETQYF. In nucleotides, the CDR3 is TGTGCCAGCAGCGCCCAGGGTGCGGGGCCGGAGACCCAGTACTTC.

V is TRBV19 and J is TRBJ2-5; possible D gene TRBD1, 6 bases. Trimming shortened V by 4 bases and J by 5 bases, and 11 bases separated the two germline ends. The germline V gene has CDR1 LNHDA and CDR2 SQIVND (reference sequence). The CDR3 is made up of 13 amino acids. The CDR3 reads CASSRGLRETQYF. As DNA, the CDR3 is TGTGCCAGTAGTAGGGGGCTCAGGGAGACCCAGTACTTC. The variable domain in full, completed from reference TRBV19 and TRBJ2-5, reads DGGITQSPKYLFRKEGQNVTLSCEQNLNHDAMYWYRQDPGQGLRLIYYSQIVNDFQKGDIAEGYSVSREKKESFPLTVTSAQKNPTAFYLCASSRGLRETQYFGPGTRLLVL.

This clone was observed a handful of times. The rearrangement links TRBV7-3 to TRBJ2-1; tentative D call: TRBD2 (5 bases). CDR3 length equals 14 residues. CDR1 and CDR2 from the germline V gene are SGHTA and FQGTGA. Trimming pared 4 bases from V and 10 bases from J, leaving 17 bases between. The DNA of the CDR3 is TGTGCCAGCAGCTCAGGAGCGGAGAGGTCGGAGCAGTTCTTC. Translation gives CASSSGAERSEQFF.